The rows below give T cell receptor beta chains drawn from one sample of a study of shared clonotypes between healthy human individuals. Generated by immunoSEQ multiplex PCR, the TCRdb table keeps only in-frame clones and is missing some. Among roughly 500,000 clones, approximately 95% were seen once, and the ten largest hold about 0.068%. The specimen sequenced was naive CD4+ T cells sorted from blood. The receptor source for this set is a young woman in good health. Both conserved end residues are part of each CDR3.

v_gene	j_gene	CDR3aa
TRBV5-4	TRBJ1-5	CASRRWGSNQPQHF
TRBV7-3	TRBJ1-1	CASSLKFGTGEAFF
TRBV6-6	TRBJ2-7	CASSNPPGEQYF
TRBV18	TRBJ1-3	CASSLTAYSGNTIYF
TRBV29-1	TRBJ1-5	CSVVQDSNQPQHF
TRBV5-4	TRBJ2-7	CASSFGLAGSVAYEQYF
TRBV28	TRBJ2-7	CASSTPGQGLNEQYF
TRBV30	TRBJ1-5	CAWSGPGAQPQHF
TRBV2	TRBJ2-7	CASSEGGGLAAEQYF
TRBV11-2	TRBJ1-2	CASSPPGTASLYGYTF
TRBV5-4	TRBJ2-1	CASSRHAGARVPYEQFF
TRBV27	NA	CASSPLGTGFVHEQYF
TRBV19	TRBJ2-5	CASSIGGRVRETQYF
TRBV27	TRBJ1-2	CASSLGDRGLHGYTF
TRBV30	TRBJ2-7	CAWSGGGLQGRREQYF
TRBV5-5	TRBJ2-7	CASGPGVAAYEQYF
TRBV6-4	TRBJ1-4	CASRIAGGGNEKLFF
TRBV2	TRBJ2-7	CASIRGLARNYEQYF
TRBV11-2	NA	CASSRNYEQYF
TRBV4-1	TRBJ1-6	CASSQGKMTGNSPLHF
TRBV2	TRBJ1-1	CASRANMNTEAFF
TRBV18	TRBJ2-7	CASSPRGGRAPYEQYF
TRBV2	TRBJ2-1	CASSVQGQGFGEQFF
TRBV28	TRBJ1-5	CASSSHYGTNSNQPQHF
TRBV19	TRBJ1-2	CASSTSGTGNYGYTF
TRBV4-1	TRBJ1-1	CASSQTGGLLNTEAFF
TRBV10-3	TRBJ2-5	CATRQGAGETQYF
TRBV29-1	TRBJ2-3	CSGGTATDTQYF
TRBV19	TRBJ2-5	CASSIRHRGGGETQYF
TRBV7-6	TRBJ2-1	CASSLTVTSGRANEQFF
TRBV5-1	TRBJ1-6	CASSLDRTSPLHF
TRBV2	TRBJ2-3	CASSVRASGRVGTDTQYF
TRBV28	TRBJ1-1	CASRSRDRRDTEAFF
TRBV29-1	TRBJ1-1	CSSTANTEAFF
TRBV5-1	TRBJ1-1	CASSRITGRTEAFF
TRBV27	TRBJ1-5	CATRQGANQPQHF
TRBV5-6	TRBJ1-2	CASSLYGGGHLSYTF
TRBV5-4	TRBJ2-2	CASSLALGANTGELFF
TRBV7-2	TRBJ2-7	CASSLQGAYEQYF
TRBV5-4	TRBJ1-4	CASSKESTNEKLFF
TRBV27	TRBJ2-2	CASSKGTGELFF
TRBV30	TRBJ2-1	CAWCLRFTGEVEQFF
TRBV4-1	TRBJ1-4	CASSQDRVYEKLFF
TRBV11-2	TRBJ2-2	CASSLESWSGELFF
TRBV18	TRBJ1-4	CASSPGRGDEKLFF
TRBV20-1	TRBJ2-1	CSAGGSIEQFF
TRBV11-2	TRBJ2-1	CASSSRRDLYNEQFF
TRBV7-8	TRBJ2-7	CASSSNRVPGGPAYEQYF
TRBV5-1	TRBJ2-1	CASSLYNSGYNEQFF
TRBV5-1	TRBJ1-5	CASSLDSNQPQHF
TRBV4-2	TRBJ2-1	CASSHTIQGGLAGAKSSYNEQFF
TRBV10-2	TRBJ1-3	CASSGVQGQGNTIYF
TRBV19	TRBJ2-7	CASRTSGTSGEGSYEQYF
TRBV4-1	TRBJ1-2	CASSQVPIPGPTGANYGYTF
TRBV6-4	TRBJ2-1	CASSELAGAGEQFF
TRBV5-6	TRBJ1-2	CASSLPSMANYGYTF
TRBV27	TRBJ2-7	CASSFLSRASGSLIYEQYF
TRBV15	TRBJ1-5	CATSRTGMEPQHF
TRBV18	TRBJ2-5	CASSPQGQETQYF